In this sample, the clone carrying this T cell receptor (beta chain) turned up many times. Its antigen remains unknown. The data originate from a study of T cells after yellow fever vaccination. About the research overall: In the case of low-cell-number fractions, SMART-Seq v4 Ultra Low Input was used for preparation.

In TCRdb, the 5' RACE reads were re-called with MiXCR into one record per CDR3 protein. The repertoire holds approximately 110,000 distinct CDR3 sequences, with approximately 8.4% as singletons. CDR3 length equals 13 residues. Germline trimming cut 7 bases from V and 5 bases from J; bases unmatched to any gene: 6. From germline, CDR1 is SQVTM and CDR2 ANQGSEA. Study-wide results and caveats: There was a small share of clonotypes that showed up in both the CD4 and CD8 compartments. Post-booster repertoires again held most primary-vaccination clones (approximately 96% CD4, 75% to 90% CD8). The secondary response was weaker but peaked faster, day 5 versus 15.

The sequences come from CD8+ T cells sorted from PBMCs, collected 45 days after the yellow fever booster vaccination. The receptor's source is a man in his thirties or forties who received the YFV17D yellow fever vaccine. The V call is TRBV29-1, the J call TRBJ2-4, with TRBD1 matching over 9 bases. CDR3 in DNA: TGCAGCGCCACAGGGGGCCTCGAAAACATTCAGTACTTC. This codes for CSATGGLENIQYF.